The source of this T cell receptor beta chain is a study of identical twins. Whole-study findings and limits: Zero-insertion findings could be partly confounded by invariant cells (MAIT and iNKT cells). For monozygotic twins, models underestimated out-of-frame TCR alpha sharing. Insertion counts were lower in abundant cord blood beta clonotypes, a trend that memory repertoires did not show.

Every one of the donors was a healthy Caucasian. The table lists this clonotype with many counts. Its target is unknown. One entry per CDR3 protein results from TCRdb running MiXCR on the 5' RACE reads. The sample records approximately 94,000 distinct CDR3 sequences, 5.9% being singletons. Germline V gene data show CDR1 as SQVTM and CDR2 as ANQGSEA. CDR3 length equals 18 residues. With 6 bases clipped from V and 0 bases from J, the junction kept 16 bases outside the gene matches. The chain links TRBV29-1 to TRBJ2-1; 8 bases are a match to TRBD1. This receptor was taken from a woman in her fifties or sixties in good health. Specimen: memory T cells sorted from blood. CDR3 amino acids: CSVSTGGTGLSSYNEQFF. In DNA, the CDR3 is TGCAGCGTCTCCACAGGGGGTACAGGCTTAAGCTCCTACAATGAGCAGTTCTTC.